The table lists the clone carrying this TCR beta chain with a count of one. Its antigen is unidentified. Within the ViraFEST assay, antigen-specific CD4+ T cells underwent expansion with viral peptide pools prior to sequencing. Researchers isolated CD4+ T cells once less than 13 days of culture had elapsed. Replacing half the medium with IL-2 medium was done on days 3 and 7. This specimen comes from a study of vaccination effects on CD4 cells after COVID-19. Overall study: Every participant took two doses of the BNT162b2 or mRNA-1273 vaccine. Broader study findings: At late timepoints after vaccination, vaccine- and infection-induced clones shrank markedly.

Profiled with immunoSEQ multiplex PCR; TCRdb holds only in-frame clones, not every one. The sample carries 50,000 or so clones, roughly 76% recorded once. Germline-derived CDR1 and CDR2 are KGHDR and SFDVKD. The CDR3 has 16 residues. J gave up 4 bases and V 3 bases, and 6 bases lay outside the gene matches. The V and J genes are TRBV24-1 and TRBJ2-2, with 8 bases lining up with TRBD1. Source: CD4+ T cells from PBMCs cultured with HCoV-229E spike peptides, taken before COVID-19 vaccination. The source is a human donor who received a COVID-19 vaccine. The CDR3 region has the DNA TGTGCCACCAGTGATCGTGGACAGGGTTTCACCGGGGAGCTGTTTTTT. It is translated as CATSDRGQGFTGELFF.